A selection of T cell receptor beta chains follows, all from one sample in a study of control samples from healthy donors and cancer patients. This table comes from immunoSEQ multiplex PCR, and its TCRdb copy is limited to in-frame clones, with some not included. This sample has roughly 170,000 clones, with roughly 93% found just once. Sequenced: blood. These receptors originate from a man aged 18-30 years in good health. CDR3s include the opening cysteine and the closing phenylalanine or tryptophan. D genes are given only for firm matches. Size values are once, few and many counts, or a class for expanded clones, and some rows have none.

size | length | D | J | V | DNA | CDR3
NA | 14 | NA | TRBJ1-3 | TRBV6-5 | TGTGCCAGCAGAAGAACAGGGCCTGGAAACACCATATATTTT | CASRRTGPGNTIYF
once | 22 | TRBD2 | TRBJ2-2 | TRBV10-2 | TGCGCCAGCAGTGAAAGTATTCGGGAGGGAGGGTCGGTAAAAAGGGACACCGGGGAGCTGTTTTTT | CASSESIREGGSVKRDTGELFF
NA | 13 | NA | TRBJ1-6 | TRBV4-1 | TGCGCCAGCAGCCCCTTCCATAATTCACCCCTCCACTTT | CASSPFHNSPLHF
NA | 14 | TRBD1 | TRBJ2-7 | TRBV10-1 | TGCGCCAGCAGCCGGGACAGGGGGTCCTACGAGCAGTACTTC | CASSRDRGSYEQYF
once | 16 | TRBD1 | TRBJ2-7 | TRBV2 | TGTGCCAGCACCAAACAGACGGGACAGCCGTCCTACGAGCAGTACTTC | CASTKQTGQPSYEQYF
NA | 13 | NA | TRBJ1-2 | TRBV28 | TGTGCCAGCAGTTTCCCAGAGGCAAGGGGCTACACCTTC | CASSFPEARGYTF
once | 16 | TRBD1 | TRBJ2-1 | TRBV6-1 | TGTGCCAGCAGTGAAGATGCGGACAGGGGAGGAGGTGAGCAGTTCTTC | CASSEDADRGGGEQFF
NA | 15 | TRBD2 | TRBJ2-5 | TRBV9 | TGTGCCAGCAGCGGGACTAGCGGGGCCGGGGAGACCCAGTACTTC | CASSGTSGAGETQYF
once | 12 | NA | TRBJ1-4 | TRBV2 | TGTGCCAGCAGTTGGGACCGAGGAAAACTGTTTTTT | CASSWDRGKLFF
NA | 15 | TRBD2 | TRBJ2-5 | TRBV30 | TGTGCCTGGAGTGTACGAGCGGGGGGGAGAAAGACCCAGTACTTC | CAWSVRAGGRKTQYF
NA | 14 | NA | TRBJ1-6 | TRBV28 | TGTGCCAGCAGTTCGCAGTCCTATAATTCACCCCTCCACTTT | CASSSQSYNSPLHF
few | 17 | TRBD1 | TRBJ2-6 | TRBV19 | TGTGCCAGTAGTATGGGGACAGGGAGGCCTGGGGCCAACGTCCTGACTTTC | CASSMGTGRPGANVLTF
NA | 13 | TRBD1 | TRBJ2-7 | TRBV5-1 | TGCGCCAGCAGCTCGGACAGGAACTACGAGCAGTACTTC | CASSSDRNYEQYF
NA | 13 | NA | TRBJ2-7 | TRBV30 | TGTGCCTGGAGTGTTAGGGGGACCTACGAGCAGTACTTC | CAWSVRGTYEQYF
NA | 13 | NA | TRBJ1-5 | TRBV27 | TGTGCCAGCCGAAGGAAGGGCCATCAGCCCCAGCATTTT | CASRRKGHQPQHF
NA | 16 | NA | TRBJ1-3 | TRBV3-1/TRBV3-2 | TGTGCCAGCAGCACCCCTGCCTTTGGGCGAGGAAACACCATATATTTT | CASSTPAFGRGNTIYF
NA | 15 | TRBD1 | TRBJ1-3 | TRBV6-4 | TGTGCCAGCAAAAGGCAGGGGGCCTGTGGAAACACCATATATTTT | CASKRQGACGNTIYF
NA | 14 | NA | TRBJ1-3 | TRBV6-5 | TGTGCCAGCCGCGGGATTAGGGCTGGAAACACCATATATTTT | CASRGIRAGNTIYF
NA | 13 | NA | TRBJ1-1 | TRBV7-9 | TGTGCCAGCAGCCGCTTGCCGGACACTGAAGCTTTCTTT | CASSRLPDTEAFF
NA | 16 | NA | TRBJ1-6 | TRBV3-1/TRBV3-2 | TGTGCCAGCAGTTCCGACGGAGTGGGGTATAATTCACCCCTCCACTTT | CASSSDGVGYNSPLHF
NA | 12 | NA | TRBJ1-6 | TRBV2 | TGTGCCAGCAGTGACCAGAATTCACCCCTCCACTTT | CASSDQNSPLHF
NA | 13 | NA | TRBJ2-2 | TRBV19 | TGTGCCAGTAGGTCTAGCAGCACCGGGGAGCTGTTTTTT | CASRSSSTGELFF
NA | 13 | NA | TRBJ1-1 | TRBV6-1 | TGTGCCAGCAGAACGGGGAACTGGCCTGAAGCTTTCTTT | CASRTGNWPEAFF
NA | 15 | NA | TRBJ2-3 | TRBV4-2 | TGTGCCAGCAGCCAAGGTGGGGGACTCACAGATACGCAGTATTTT | CASSQGGGLTDTQYF
NA | 14 | NA | TRBJ2-3 | TRBV11-3 | TGTGCCAGCAGCCCCCCGGCTAGCACAGATACGCAGTATTTT | CASSPPASTDTQYF
once | 16 | NA | TRBJ2-3 | TRBV6-1 | TGTGCCAGCAGTGAACAATATGGCGTTGACATATATACGCAGTATTTT | CASSEQYGVDIYTQYF
NA | 13 | NA | TRBJ2-7 | TRBV6-1 | TGTGCCAGCAGTGAAGGTTGGACCTACGAGCAGTACTTC | CASSEGWTYEQYF
NA | 14 | NA | TRBJ1-6 | TRBV2 | TGTGCCAGCAGTGAGGGCTCCTATAATTCACCCCTCCACTTT | CASSEGSYNSPLHF